This is a list of T cell receptor beta chains from one sample in a study of control samples from healthy donors and cancer patients. TCRdb's copy holds only in-frame clones and misses some; the assay was immunoSEQ multiplex PCR. The sample consists of 60,000 to 95,000 clones, about nine tenths of them appearing once. The sample was PBMCs. These receptors were taken from a woman aged 45-65 years with colorectal cancer. Both conserved end residues are part of each CDR3. Fields, in order: J gene, V gene, D gene, CDR3 length, clone size, CDR3 DNA, CDR3 protein. A D gene is named only where the DNA matches it firmly. Some rows mark clone size as missing; the rest say once, few, many or name a class of expanded clone.

>TRBJ2-3|TRBV28|-|17|-
TGTGCCAGCAGCCCCCCCGGGGTAGGCGCCGGCCCAGATACGCAGTATTTT
CASSPPGVGAGPDTQYF
>TRBJ2-1|TRBV5-6|-|16|once
TGTGCCAGCAGCTTCGGTCAAGCGGTTGGGTACAATGAGCAGTTCTTC
CASSFGQAVGYNEQFF
>TRBJ2-3|TRBV5-6|TRBD2|16|-
TGTGCCAGCAGCTTGATGGCCCGGGACTACACAGATACGCAGTATTTT
CASSLMARDYTDTQYF
>TRBJ1-2|TRBV19|-|17|-
TGTGCCAGTAGTACGAATGTCGTCCGGGGGAGCCCCTATGGCTACACCTTC
CASSTNVVRGSPYGYTF
>TRBJ2-3|TRBV4-1|TRBD2|16|-
TGCGCCAGCAGCCAATTGACTAGCCCATTCGCAGATACGCAGTATTTT
CASSQLTSPFADTQYF
>TRBJ2-6|TRBV19|-|17|-
TGTGCCAGTAGTATGGAATTCGCCAGGCGTGGGGCCAACGTCCTGACTTTC
CASSMEFARRGANVLTF
>TRBJ2-1|TRBV4-1|-|15|-
TGCGCCAGCAGCCTTCAAAGTCAGGGATTCACTGAGCAGTTCTTC
CASSLQSQGFTEQFF
>TRBJ1-2|TRBV7-8|-|15|-
TGTGCCAGCAGCTTAAGCAGCACCATTAACTATGGCTACACCTTC
CASSLSSTINYGYTF
>TRBJ1-1|TRBV5-1|-|15|-
TGCGCCAGCAGCTTGGAAGGAGTCAGAAACACTGAAGCTTTCTTT
CASSLEGVRNTEAFF
>TRBJ2-5|TRBV3-1/TRBV3-2|TRBD2|16|-
TGTGCCAGCAGCCAAAATCCACGACTAGCTGGCGAGACCCAGTACTTC
CASSQNPRLAGETQYF
>TRBJ2-1|TRBV4-1|-|14|-
TGCGCCAGCAGCCAAACAAGATCGGGCTATGAGCAGTTCTTC
CASSQTRSGYEQFF
>TRBJ1-3|TRBV6-2/TRBV6-3|-|14|once
TGTGCCAGCAGTGTGACCTGGACTGGAAACACCATATATTTT
CASSVTWTGNTIYF
>TRBJ1-1|TRBV9|-|15|-
TGTGCCAGCAGCGTAGGGGTTGGGGAAAACACTGAAGCTTTCTTT
CASSVGVGENTEAFF
>TRBJ2-5|TRBV10-3|-|13|-
TGTGCCACTAAGAACCCTGGGGCAGAGACCCAGTACTTC
CATKNPGAETQYF
>TRBJ1-2|TRBV3-1/TRBV3-2|-|12|-
TGTGCCAGCAGCCCCGGACGGTATGGCTACACCTTC
CASSPGRYGYTF
>TRBJ2-6|TRBV27|-|15|-
TGTGCCAGCAGGGACGCGGGAACTGGGGCCAACGTCCTGACTTTC
CASRDAGTGANVLTF
>TRBJ2-1|TRBV6-5|TRBD2|15|-
TGTGCCAGCAGTCAACTAGCGGGGGGGTACAATGAGCAGTTCTTC
CASSQLAGGYNEQFF
>TRBJ2-5|TRBV5-1|-|15|-
TGCGCCAGCAGCTTGGCCGCTGGGGACGGAAAGACCCAGTACTTC
CASSLAAGDGKTQYF
>TRBJ1-4|TRBV2|-|14|-
TGTGCCAGCAGTGAAGCCCAGGTCCGGGGGGGCCTGTTTTTT
CASSEAQVRGGLFF
>TRBJ2-2|TRBV19|-|14|-
TGTGCCAGTAGTAACAGACAGGACACCGGGGAGCTGTTTTTT
CASSNRQDTGELFF
>TRBJ1-1|TRBV5-4|TRBD1|16|-
TGTGCCAGCAGCTCGCGCCGGGACAGGCAGAACACTGAAGCTTTCTTT
CASSSRRDRQNTEAFF
>TRBJ1-5|TRBV10-2|-|12|few
TGCGCCAGCAGTGACGGTAATCAGCCCCAGCATTTT
CASSDGNQPQHF
>TRBJ2-1|TRBV18|TRBD2|14|-
TGTGCCAGCTCACTGGGGACTAGCGTTAATGAGCAGTTCTTC
CASSLGTSVNEQFF
>TRBJ1-6|TRBV6-1|-|14|-
TGTGCCAGCAGTGAATCTGGACTTAATTCACCCCTCCACTTT
CASSESGLNSPLHF
>TRBJ2-1|TRBV5-1|-|15|-
TGCGCCAGCAGCTCCACGGGGGGCCTGTACAATGAGCAGTTCTTC
CASSSTGGLYNEQFF
>TRBJ2-3|TRBV6-2/TRBV6-3|TRBD2|17|-
TGTGCCAGCAGTTACTCGTCATCGGGGGGGTACACAGATACGCAGTATTTT
CASSYSSSGGYTDTQYF
>TRBJ2-1|TRBV19|TRBD2|16|-
TGTGCCAGTAGCACCCTCTTAGCGGGGGGAAGGGATGAGCAGTTCTTC
CASSTLLAGGRDEQFF
>TRBJ1-1|TRBV2|-|11|few
TGTGCCAGACGGGAGGGAACTGAAGCTTTCTTT
CARREGTEAFF
>TRBJ2-3|TRBV5-4|-|15|-
TGTGCCAGCAGCTTGTCAGACTTTAGCACAGATACGCAGTATTTT
CASSLSDFSTDTQYF
>TRBJ1-4|TRBV5-1|-|17|-
TGCGCCAGCAGCTTGGGACTACAGGGAGGGAGAAATGAAAAACTGTTTTTT
CASSLGLQGGRNEKLFF
>TRBJ1-1|TRBV19|-|13|-
TGTGCCAGTACCGGCAGGGGGAACACTGAAGCTTTCTTT
CASTGRGNTEAFF
>TRBJ2-1|TRBV6-4|TRBD2|15|-
TGTGCCAGCAGTGCGGGACTAGCGGGGGTCTATGAGCAGTTCTTC
CASSAGLAGVYEQFF
>TRBJ1-1|TRBV5-1|-|13|-
TGCGCCAGCTCCAGGGGAGAGTGGACTGAAGCTTTCTTT
CASSRGEWTEAFF
>TRBJ1-1|TRBV3-1/TRBV3-2|-|14|few
TGTGCCAGCAGCCTACAGGGACTGAACACTGAAGCTTTCTTT
CASSLQGLNTEAFF
>TRBJ2-3|TRBV7-8|-|14|-
TGTGCCAGCAGCCCCCCTGCCGGCACAGATACGCAGTATTTT
CASSPPAGTDTQYF
>TRBJ1-1|TRBV6-5|-|13|-
TGTGCCAGCAGTTACAGCGGGACACTGGGAGCTTTCTTT
CASSYSGTLGAFF
>TRBJ1-6|TRBV7-9|-|15|-
TGTGCCAGCAGCCCAGTGAGCTCCTATAATTCACCCCTCCACTTT
CASSPVSSYNSPLHF
>TRBJ1-5|TRBV7-9|-|14|-
TGTGCCAGCAACCCAATACTCGGCAATCAGCCCCAGCATTTT
CASNPILGNQPQHF
>TRBJ1-2|TRBV19|TRBD1|15|many
TGTGCCAGTAGTAATGGAGCAGGGGGGATTGGTGGCTACACCTTC
CASSNGAGGIGGYTF
>TRBJ1-3|TRBV12-3/TRBV12-4|-|11|-
TGTGCCAGCAGTTCCTCACGCACCATATATTTT
CASSSSRTIYF
>TRBJ2-1|TRBV7-8|-|15|few
TGTGCCAGCAGCTTAGATCGGGCCGCAAACAATGAGCAGTTCTTC
CASSLDRAANNEQFF